The 27 T cell receptor beta chains presented below share a single source sample, sequenced in a study of T cells expressing NK-cell markers. From the 5' RACE reads, TCRdb lists one entry per CDR3 protein and no DNA. Seen in this sample are 150,000 to 170,000 distinct CDR3 sequences; the ten most common clones hold about 39%. Sequencing was performed on blood T cells: a sorted CD56 or NKG2C T cell subset, CD4+ or CD8+ T cells, or bulk PBMC T cells (not recorded which). The receptors shown here come from a woman between 50 and 59 years old in good health.

V is TRBV24-1 and J is TRBJ2-3. Germline assignment: CDR1 KGHDR and CDR2 SFDVKD. The CDR3 contains 11 residues. This chain's CDR3 is CATGDADTQYF.

The chain joins TRBV7-9 to TRBJ2-1; the TCRdb call, TRBD2, lacks DNA for checking. The CDR3 is made up of 16 amino acids. Germline V CDR1 and CDR2: SEHNR, FQNEAQ (reference sequence). This CDR3 is CASSSQSGLRYNEQFF. Full variable domain (missing parts from reference TRBV7-9 and TRBJ2-1): DTGVSQNPRHKITKRGQNVTFRCDPISEHNRLYWYRQTLGQGPEFLTYFQNEAQLEKSRLLSDRFSAERPKGSFSTLEIQRTEQGDSAMYLCASSSQSGLRYNEQFFGPGTRLTVL.

V is TRBV4-1 and J is TRBJ2-2; TCRdb names TRBD1, which stays unverified in the absence of DNA. Germline values: CDR1 MGHRA, CDR2 YSYEKL. The CDR3 sequence is 15 residues long. The CDR3 spells CASSQLTGGTGELFF.

The chain employs TRBV6-5 and TRBJ1-1. The CDR3 is 11 amino acids. The germline CDR1 and CDR2 sequences are MNHEY and SVGAGI. The CDR3 sequence: CASSRYTEAFF.

The CDR3 spells CASSAGTQRKNEQFF. J is TRBJ2-1 and V is TRBV2; as DNA is missing, the TRBD1 call by TCRdb cannot be tested. In germline, CDR1 is SNHLY, CDR2 FYNNEI. The CDR3 consists of 15 residues.

This clonotype is classed as medium-sized by frequency. The rearrangement uses TRBV12-3 or TRBV12-4 and TRBJ2-1; TCRdb's D gene call, TRBD2, goes unchecked for lack of DNA. The CDR3 extends over 15 amino acids. This CDR3 is CASSLVASLYNEQFF.

The rearrangement joins TRBV10-3 to TRBJ2-5. CDR1 is ENHRY, CDR2 SYGVKD, per germline. The length of the CDR3 is 12 residues. This chain's CDR3 is CAISESTETQYF.

The V gene is TRBV24-1, the J gene TRBJ2-1; with no DNA, the TCRdb D assignment of TRBD2 cannot be verified. The V gene's germline CDR1 is KGHDR and CDR2 SFDVKD. The CDR3 sequence is 18 residues long. The CDR3 sequence: CATSDLRRTSGPYNEQFF.

The gene calls are TRBV29-1 and TRBJ2-1; with no DNA, the TCRdb D assignment of TRBD2 cannot be verified. Germline V gene sequence: CDR1 SQVTM, CDR2 ANQGSEA. This CDR3 comprises 17 residues. CDR3 sequence: CSVHRLAGRSDYNEQFF.

The CDR3 region is CATSDPLDRAPSGANVLTF. The chain couples TRBV24-1 to TRBJ2-6; TCRdb selects TRBD1, and the lack of DNA leaves this call unchecked. This CDR3 region has 19 residues. Germline V lookup: CDR1 KGHDR, CDR2 SFDVKD.

The gene calls are TRBV3-1 and TRBJ2-4; TCRdb picks TRBD1, but there is no DNA to check that call. The germline gives CDR1 LGHDT, CDR2 YNNKEL (reference sequence). CDR3 length equals 18 residues. The CDR3 sequence is CASSHGTGVPRAKNIQYF.

The chain recombines TRBV15 with TRBJ2-1. Germline lookup yields CDR1 LNHNV and CDR2 YYDKDF (reference sequence). The CDR3 covers 13 residues. This CDR3 is CATSTGSYNEQFF. Combining the CDR3 with reference TRBV15 and TRBJ2-1 gives the whole variable domain DAMVIQNPRYQVTQFGKPVTLSCSQTLNHNVMYWYQQKSSQAPKLLFHYYDKDFNNEADTPDNFQSRRPNTSFCFLDIRSPGLGDTAMYLCATSTGSYNEQFFGPGTRLTVL.

The chain links TRBV28 to TRBJ1-6. Germline V gene lookup returns CDR1 MDHEN and CDR2 SYDVKM. The CDR3 runs 14 residues. The CDR3 loop reads CASSLLDLNSPLHF.

This chain joins TRBV10-3 and TRBJ1-1. Germline-derived CDR1 and CDR2 are ENHRY and SYGVKD. The CDR3 totals 15 residues. The CDR3 loop reads CAAGGQGGEDTEAFF.

The CDR3 loop reads CATSSTATGELFF. The chain uses TRBV24-1 and TRBJ2-2. In germline, CDR1 is KGHDR, CDR2 SFDVKD. CDR3 size: 13 residues.

The rearrangement links TRBV5-1 to TRBJ1-1. The CDR3 totals 13 residues. CDR1 and CDR2 from the germline V gene are SGHRS and YFSETQ. The CDR3 here is CASSSVENTEAFF.

This chain uses TRBV6-5 with TRBJ2-3; TCRdb names TRBD2, which stays unverified in the absence of DNA. The CDR3 consists of 15 residues. Germline V gene lookup returns CDR1 MNHEY and CDR2 SVGAGI. The CDR3 loop is CASAWTSGSTDTQYF.

V gene TRBV3-1 combines with J gene TRBJ1-2; TCRdb's D call, TRBD1, is unchecked because there is no DNA. The germline V gene has CDR1 LGHDT and CDR2 YNNKEL (reference sequence). The CDR3 length is 16 residues. The CDR3 sequence is CASSQAGDDLGYGYTF.

V usage is TRBV7-2 and J usage is TRBJ2-1; TCRdb gives TRBD2 as the D gene, but with no DNA this cannot be confirmed. The CDR3 length is 18 residues. Germline V CDR1 and CDR2: SGHTA, FQGNSA. This CDR3 reads CASSFGTSGLQGWNEQFF.

The chain has TRBV3-1 and TRBJ2-7; the TRBD2 assignment by TCRdb is unverifiable without DNA. The CDR3 spans 15 residues. The germline V gene encodes CDR1 LGHDT and CDR2 YNNKEL (reference sequence). The CDR3 here is CASSQDWGLGYEQYF.

The rearrangement uses TRBV20-1 and TRBJ2-3; TCRdb's assignment of TRBD2 cannot be checked, as there is no DNA. The CDR3 totals 16 residues. Germline V CDR1 and CDR2: DFQATT, SNEGSKA (reference sequence). CDR3 region: CSARDTTGGGPDTQYF.

This chain connects TRBV29-1 to TRBJ2-2; as DNA is missing, the TRBD2 call by TCRdb cannot be tested. This CDR3 is built from 14 residues. From germline, CDR1 is SQVTM and CDR2 ANQGSEA. CDR3 sequence reads: CSVESSLYTGELFF.

The J gene is TRBJ2-1, the V gene TRBV4-1; TCRdb's D call of TRBD1 is untestable without DNA. The germline V gene has CDR1 MGHRA and CDR2 YSYEKL. The CDR3 covers 15 residues. The CDR3 reads CASRLGQGSGNEQFF.

The V gene is TRBV4-1, the J gene TRBJ2-2; TCRdb indicates TRBD2, and absent DNA this call remains unverified. The CDR3 covers 16 residues. CDR1 is MGHRA and CDR2 is YSYEKL in the germline V gene. This CDR3 reads CASSQERDPHTGELFF.

The genes are TRBV27 and TRBJ2-7; there is no DNA to check the TCRdb D call of TRBD2. There are 16 residues in the CDR3. The germline CDR1 and CDR2 sequences are MNHEY and SMNVEV (reference sequence). CDR3: CASSLLIAGGTYEQYF.

The gene calls are TRBV27 and TRBJ2-1; TCRdb outputs TRBD1, but without DNA this stays unchecked. There are 13 residues in the CDR3. CDR1 is MNHEY and CDR2 is SMNVEV in the germline V gene (reference sequence). The CDR3 loop is CASTTTGGREQFF.

The CDR3 sequence is CASTGAGGPLEQFF. The rearrangement uses TRBV12-3 or TRBV12-4 and TRBJ2-1; TCRdb's assignment of TRBD2 cannot be checked, as there is no DNA. The CDR3 contains 14 residues.